This T cell receptor beta chain was captured by sequencing in a study of T cell changes during pregnancy in multiple sclerosis. The method was immunoSEQ multiplex PCR; TCRdb's version includes in-frame clones alone and lacks a portion of them. Counted here are roughly 49,000 clones, 80% to 95% occurring once; the ten biggest clones make up about 0.99%. This CDR3 spans 13 amino acids. Germline V gene lookup returns CDR1 MNHNS and CDR2 SASEGT. Trimming cost V 1 base and J 8 bases, with 11 bases left between them. The material sequenced was peripheral blood, taken after pregnancy. V gene TRBV6-1 combines with J gene TRBJ1-2; TRBD1 might be the D (6 bases). This clonotype was sampled from a female donor with multiple sclerosis, enrolled in a pregnancy study. CDR3 sequence reads: CASSEGKGGGYTF. The CDR3 region has the DNA TGTGCCAGCAGTGAAGGGAAGGGGGGGGGCTACACCTTC.